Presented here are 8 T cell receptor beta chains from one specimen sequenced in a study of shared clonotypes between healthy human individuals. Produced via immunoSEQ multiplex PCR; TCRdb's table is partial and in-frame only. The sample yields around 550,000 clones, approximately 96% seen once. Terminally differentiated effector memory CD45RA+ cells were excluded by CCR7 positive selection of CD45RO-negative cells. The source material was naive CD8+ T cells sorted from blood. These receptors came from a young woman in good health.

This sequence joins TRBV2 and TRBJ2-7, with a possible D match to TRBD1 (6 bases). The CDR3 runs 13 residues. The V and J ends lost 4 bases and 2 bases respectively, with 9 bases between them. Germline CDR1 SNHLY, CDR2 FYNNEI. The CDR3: CASSGRGPYEQYF. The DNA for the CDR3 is TGTGCCAGCAGTGGCAGGGGACCCTACGAGCAGTACTTC.

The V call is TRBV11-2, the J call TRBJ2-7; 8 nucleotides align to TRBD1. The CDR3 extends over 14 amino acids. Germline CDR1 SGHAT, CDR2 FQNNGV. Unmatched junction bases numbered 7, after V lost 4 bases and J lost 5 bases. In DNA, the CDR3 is TGTGCCAGCAGCTCCCAGGGGGCGCAGGACGAGCAGTACTTC. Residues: CASSSQGAQDEQYF.

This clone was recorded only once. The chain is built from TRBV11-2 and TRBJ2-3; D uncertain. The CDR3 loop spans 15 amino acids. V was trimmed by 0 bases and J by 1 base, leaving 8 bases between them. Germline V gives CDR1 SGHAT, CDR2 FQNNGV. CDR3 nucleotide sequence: TGTGCCAGCAGCTTAGAAGGGCCGGGCACAGATACGCAGTATTTT. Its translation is CASSLEGPGTDTQYF.

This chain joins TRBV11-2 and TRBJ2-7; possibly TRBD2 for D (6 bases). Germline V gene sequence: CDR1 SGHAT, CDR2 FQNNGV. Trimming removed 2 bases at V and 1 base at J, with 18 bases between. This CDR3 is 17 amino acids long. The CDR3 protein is CASSLIWSAGRSYEQYF. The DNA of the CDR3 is TGTGCCAGCAGCTTAATCTGGTCGGCGGGACGGTCCTACGAGCAGTACTTC.

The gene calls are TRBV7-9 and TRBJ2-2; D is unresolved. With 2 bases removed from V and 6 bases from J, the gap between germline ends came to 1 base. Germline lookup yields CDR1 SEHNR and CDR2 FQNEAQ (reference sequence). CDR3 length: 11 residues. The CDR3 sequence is CASSLPGELFF. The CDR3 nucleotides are TGTGCCAGCAGCTTACCCGGGGAGCTGTTTTTT.

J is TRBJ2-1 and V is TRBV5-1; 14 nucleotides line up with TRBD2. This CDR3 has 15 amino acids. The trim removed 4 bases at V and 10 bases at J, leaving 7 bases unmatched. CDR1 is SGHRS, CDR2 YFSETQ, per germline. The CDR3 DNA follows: TGCGCCAGCAGCCCGGGACTAGCGGGAGCCGGGGAGCAGTTCTTC. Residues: CASSPGLAGAGEQFF.

CDR3 sequence (DNA): TGCGCCAGCAGCCTTGGGACCATCTACGAGCAGTACTTC. It yields the protein CASSLGTIYEQYF. The V and J genes are TRBV10-1 and TRBJ2-7, with D perhaps TRBD1 or TRBD2 (5 bases each). V dropped 6 bases and J dropped 3 bases, with 12 bases sitting between them. The CDR3 runs to 13 residues. Germline loops: CDR1 WNHNN, CDR2 SYGVQD (reference sequence).

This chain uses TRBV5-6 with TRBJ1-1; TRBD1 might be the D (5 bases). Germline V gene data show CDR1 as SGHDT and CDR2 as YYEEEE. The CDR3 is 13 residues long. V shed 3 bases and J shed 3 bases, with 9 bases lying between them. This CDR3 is CASSYDRDTEAFF. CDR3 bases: TGTGCCAGCAGCTATGACAGAGACACTGAAGCTTTCTTT. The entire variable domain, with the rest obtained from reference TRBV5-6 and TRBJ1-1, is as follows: DAGVTQSPTHLIKTRGQQVTLRCSPKSGHDTVSWYQQALGQGPQFIFQYYEEEERQRGNFPDRFSGHQFPNYSSELNVNALLLGDSALYLCASSYDRDTEAFFGQGTRLTVV.